Following are 5 T cell receptor beta chains from one sample sequenced in a study of blood T cell repertoires in COVID-19. TCRdb's copy holds only in-frame clones and misses some; the assay was immunoSEQ multiplex PCR. The top ten hold 9% to 10% of the sample, which has tens of thousands of clones, roughly 83% seen once. Sample: peripheral blood. Every receptor here comes from an elderly man with active COVID-19.

V is TRBV19 and J is TRBJ2-1; D call uncertain. V shed 0 bases and J shed 9 bases, with 9 bases lying between them. This CDR3 is built from 13 residues. Germline-derived CDR1 and CDR2 are LNHDA and SQIVND (reference sequence). CDR3 protein: CASSIDTPVEQFF. In DNA, the CDR3 is TGTGCCAGTAGTATAGATACCCCGGTTGAGCAGTTCTTC.

This clone was recorded once. The chain has TRBV30 and TRBJ1-5, with unresolved D. Germline CDR1 is GTSNPN and CDR2 is SVGIG (reference sequence). V lost 0 bases, J lost 0 bases, and 15 bases lay in between. The CDR3 has 17 residues. The CDR3 loop reads CAWSVFGGPTSNQPQHF. The CDR3 bases are TGTGCCTGGAGTGTATTCGGAGGGCCAACTAGCAATCAGCCCCAGCATTTT.

The chain joins TRBV4-1 to TRBJ1-2; 7 positions agree with TRBD1. Germline V lookup: CDR1 MGHRA, CDR2 YSYEKL. The junction had 3 bases not matched to a gene; V was cut back by 0 bases and J by 2 bases. There are 15 residues in the CDR3. DNA for the CDR3: TGCGCCAGCAGCCAAGATGAGACAGGGAACTATGGCTACACCTTC. Translating it yields CASSQDETGNYGYTF.

CDR3 nucleotide sequence: TGCGCCAGCAGCCAAGATCCGAGCGGCCTCTATGGCTACACCTTC. The encoded protein is CASSQDPSGLYGYTF. The chain links TRBV4-1 to TRBJ1-2, with no clear D. Looked up from germline, CDR1 is MGHRA and CDR2 is YSYEKL. The CDR3 loop spans 15 amino acids. Trimming cost V 0 bases and J 4 bases, with 12 bases left between them.

This chain uses TRBV18 with TRBJ1-2, with TRBD1 identical over 7 bases. The CDR3 has 14 amino acids. The germline V gene encodes CDR1 KGHSH and CDR2 LQKENI. Trimming took 3 bases from V and 6 from J; bases not matched to a gene: 7. CDR3 in amino acids: CASSPGQLTDGYTF. Here the CDR3 DNA reads TGTGCCAGCTCACCGGGACAGTTGACCGATGGCTACACCTTC.